This T cell receptor (beta chain) was captured by sequencing in a study of regulatory T cells in long-lasting Graves disease. Combining iRepertoire HTBI primers with Arm-PCR of CDR3 regions, the authors built TCR beta libraries. One entry per CDR3 protein, called by TCRdb with MiXCR from the multiplex PCR reads. The data contain 300,000 to 400,000 distinct CDR3 sequences, roughly a sixth of them singletons. This clonotype was found many times. V was clipped by 5 bases and J by 2 bases, with 18 bases between them. This CDR3 has 16 amino acids. Per the germline V gene, CDR1 is SNHLY and CDR2 is FYNNEI. This sample's time point: newly diagnosed GD, antithyroid drugs for less than 3 months. RNA from PBMCs was the source of the TCR library.

The clonotype was recovered from a female donor with Graves disease. The chain joins TRBV2 to TRBJ1-2, with a possible D match to TRBD1 (5 bases). Sequencing used peripheral blood mononuclear cells (PBMCs), obtained at new diagnosis, from a patient treated with antithyroid drugs. This chain's CDR3 is CASSYIPGRRNYGYTF. The DNA for the CDR3 is TGTGCCAGCAGTTACATACCGGGACGGAGGAACTATGGCTACACCTTC. Based on the CDR3 plus reference TRBV2 and TRBJ1-2, the full variable domain is EPEVTQTPSHQVTQMGQEVILRCVPISNHLYFYWYRQILGQKVEFLVSFYNNEISEKSEIFDDQFSVERPDGSNFTLKIRSTKLEDSAMYFCASSYIPGRRNYGYTFGSGTRLTVV.